The present entry profiles one T cell receptor (beta chain) with its context. The antigen remains unidentified. Germline-derived CDR1 and CDR2 are LNHDA and SQIVND (reference sequence). This CDR3 spans 14 amino acids. Libraries were UMI-labeled 5' RACE TRB cDNA. Reprocessing the 5' RACE reads, TCRdb reports a single entry for every CDR3 protein and omits DNA. Seen in this sample are 45,000 to 55,000 distinct CDR3 sequences; the ten most common clones hold about 15%. This sample was taken from a study of CXCR3-negative and CXCR3-positive naive CD8 T cells. The sorting of each CD8+ T cell subset was done in triplicate, at over 250,000 cells each. Study conclusions and caveats: Surface CD5 matched across naive subsets, and TRB CDR3 properties served to infer TCR strength. In naive cells, CXCR3-negative and CXCR3-positive subsets had similar TRBV-TRBJ usage; memory cells differed.

This TCR came from a human donor in good health. Some clones in this sample may be carry-over from other donors' samples. The chain couples TRBV19 to TRBJ2-7. The sequencing sample was made of memory CD8+ T cells from blood. The CDR3 spells CASSIAEESYEQYF.